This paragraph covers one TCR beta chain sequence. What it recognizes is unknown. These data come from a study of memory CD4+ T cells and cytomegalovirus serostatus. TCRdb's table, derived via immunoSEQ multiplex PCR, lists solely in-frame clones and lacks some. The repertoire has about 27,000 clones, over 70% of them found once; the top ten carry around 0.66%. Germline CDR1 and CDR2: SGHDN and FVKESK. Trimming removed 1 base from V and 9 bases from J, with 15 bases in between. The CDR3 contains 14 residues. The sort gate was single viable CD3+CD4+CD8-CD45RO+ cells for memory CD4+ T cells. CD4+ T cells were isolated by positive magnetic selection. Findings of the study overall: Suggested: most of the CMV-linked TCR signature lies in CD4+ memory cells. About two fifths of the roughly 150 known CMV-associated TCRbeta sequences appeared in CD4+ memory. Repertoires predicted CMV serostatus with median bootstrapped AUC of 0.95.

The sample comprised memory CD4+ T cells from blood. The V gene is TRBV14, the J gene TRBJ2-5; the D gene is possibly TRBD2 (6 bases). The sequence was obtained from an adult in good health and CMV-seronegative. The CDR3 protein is CASSQGRGPLPQYF. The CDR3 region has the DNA TGTGCCAGCAGCCAAGGGCGGGGCCCTCTTCCCCAGTACTTC.